The 21 T cell receptor beta chains in this list originate from one sample, sequenced in a study of T-cell reconstitution after alpha-beta-depleted transplantation in children. A TCRbeta library incorporating unique molecular identifiers was prepared. TCRdb ran MiXCR on the PCR reads and lists one entry per CDR3 protein. The table lists hundreds of thousands of distinct CDR3 sequences, approximately 15% of them singletons. The sample was PBMCs from the stem cell graft donor, taken from the stem cell graft. Receptors were obtained from a human donor who donated a stem cell graft to a child with acute myeloid leukemia.

This clonotype was seen many times. The chain couples TRBV7-2 to TRBJ2-1, with a weak D call TRBD1 (6 bases). Germline V gene sequence: CDR1 SGHTA, CDR2 FQGNSA. Trimming removed 5 bases at V and 2 bases at J, with 13 bases between. This CDR3 is 15 amino acids long. CDR3 region: CASSPDRTPYNEQFF. The CDR3 nucleotides are TGTGCCAGCAGCCCGGACAGAACCCCCTACAATGAGCAGTTCTTC.

This clonotype was detected ten times or more. This sequence joins TRBV7-2 and TRBJ2-7; no clear D. CDR3 size: 12 residues. The germline V and J ends were trimmed by 3 bases and 7 bases, with 10 bases remaining between them. Germline V gene lookup returns CDR1 SGHTA and CDR2 FQGNSA. The CDR3, as DNA: TGTGCCAGCAGCTTTGATGGGGTAGAGCAGTACTTC. Its translation: CASSFDGVEQYF.

The rearrangement uses TRBV12-3 or TRBV12-4 and TRBJ1-5, with D perhaps matching TRBD1 (6 bases). The CDR3 spans 16 residues. V lost 2 bases and J lost 7, with 18 bases in between. The CDR3 region is CASSLIRQAGPQPQHF. In nucleotides, the CDR3 is TGTGCCAGCAGTTTAATTCGACAGGCGGGTCCCCAGCCCCAGCATTTT.

The rearrangement joins TRBV11-2 to TRBJ1-1, with 10 bases identical to TRBD1. V was pared by 6 bases and J by 6 bases, with 16 bases of the junction left unmatched. The CDR3 sequence is 17 residues long. Germline V gene sequence: CDR1 SGHAT, CDR2 FQNNGV. The CDR3 region is CASSSYVRDRGIAEAFF. CDR3 nucleotide sequence: TGTGCCAGCAGTTCATACGTCCGGGACAGGGGTATCGCTGAAGCTTTCTTT.

This clonotype was seen at least ten times. The chain combines TRBV7-2 with TRBJ1-5; the D is unclear. The germline V gene has CDR1 SGHTA and CDR2 FQGNSA. Deletions cut 5 bases from V and 4 bases from J, with 6 bases between. The CDR3 is 12 residues long. The CDR3 region is CASSLLNQPQHF. CDR3 sequence (DNA): TGTGCCAGCAGCCTGCTAAATCAGCCCCAGCATTTT.

The chain links TRBV20-1 to TRBJ1-1; a possible D gene is TRBD1 (5 bases). V shed 5 bases and J shed 1 base, with 17 bases lying between them. The CDR3 spans 15 residues. Germline V gene sequence: CDR1 DFQATT, CDR2 SNEGSKA (reference sequence). The CDR3 sequence: CSARKPGRTNTEAFF. In nucleotides, the CDR3 is TGCAGTGCTCGGAAACCGGGACGGACGAACACTGAAGCTTTCTTT.

This clonotype was seen many times. The rearrangement joins TRBV20-1 to TRBJ2-7, with 9 bases aligning to TRBD2. The CDR3 runs to 15 residues. From germline, CDR1 is DFQATT and CDR2 SNEGSKA (reference sequence). The trim removed 0 bases at V and 1 base at J, leaving 4 bases unmatched. The CDR3 spells CSARDIAGASYEQYF. The DNA for the CDR3 is TGCAGTGCTAGAGATATAGCGGGGGCTTCCTACGAGCAGTACTTC.

This chain joins TRBV7-7 and TRBJ2-6, with D maybe TRBD2 (6 bases). Trimming left V 5 bases short and J 0 bases short, with 11 bases between. Germline values: CDR1 SSHAT, CDR2 FNYEAQ (reference sequence). This CDR3 has 16 residues. The CDR3, as DNA: TGTGCCAGCAGCCCCGCGGGGAGCTCTGGGGCCAACGTCCTGACTTTC. It is translated as CASSPAGSSGANVLTF.

This clonotype was observed at least ten times. The V and J genes are TRBV7-2 and TRBJ2-1, with 7 bases matching TRBD1. Trimming removed 5 bases from V and 6 bases from J; junction bases left unmatched: 1. The germline V gene has CDR1 SGHTA and CDR2 FQGNSA. The CDR3 has 12 residues. CDR3 coding DNA: TGTGCCAGCAGCAGACAGGGCAATGAGCAGTTCTTC. It specifies CASSRQGNEQFF.

Notes on this clonotype: This may be a read error, as it is one base from a much larger clone. The rearrangement links TRBV7-2 to TRBJ2-4; D assignment may be TRBD1 or TRBD2 (7 bases each). Looked up from germline, CDR1 is SGHTA and CDR2 is FQGNSA. V lost 5 bases and J lost 7, with 15 bases in between. The CDR3 has 14 amino acids. The CDR3 sequence is CTSSQRDRRNIQYF. In DNA, the CDR3 is TGTACCAGCAGCCAGCGGGACAGAAGGAACATTCAGTACTTC.

This clonotype was detected only a few times. The chain employs TRBV12-3 or TRBV12-4 and TRBJ2-3, with D unclear. V shed 2 bases and J shed 2 bases, with 11 bases lying between them. The CDR3 consists of 15 residues. The chain's CDR3 is CASSLSQAPTDTQYF. CDR3 nucleotide sequence: TGTGCCAGCAGTTTATCCCAGGCTCCCACAGATACGCAGTATTTT.

In its sample, this clonotype was seen many times. The rearrangement uses TRBV7-2 and TRBJ2-5, with 7 bases that match TRBD2. V dropped 4 bases and J dropped 1; count of bases not matched to a gene: 6. Germline CDR1 reads SGHTA; CDR2 reads FQGNSA. This CDR3 is built from 15 residues. DNA of the CDR3: TGTGCCAGCAGCTCCGGACTAGGCCTCCAAGAGACCCAGTACTTC. This encodes CASSSGLGLQETQYF.

The rearrangement joins TRBV6-2 or TRBV6-3 to TRBJ2-1; 8 nucleotides align to TRBD2. The V segment lost 0 bases and the J segment 9 bases; nucleotides outside the gene matches: 13. CDR1 is MNHEY and CDR2 is SVGEGT in the germline V gene. The CDR3 runs to 17 residues. CDR3 nucleotides: TGTGCCAGCAGTTACTCGACAGGTGGGACTAGGGGAGGTGAGCAGTTCTTC. Protein: CASSYSTGGTRGGEQFF.

This clonotype was found many times. This sequence joins TRBV9 and TRBJ1-1; D might be TRBD1 (6 bases). CDR1 is SGDLS and CDR2 is YYNGEE in the germline V gene. This CDR3 spans 14 amino acids. V lost 2 bases and J lost 1, with 9 bases in between. For the CDR3, the DNA is TGTGCCAGCAGCGTCCCGACAGGGAACACTGAAGCTTTCTTT. The encoded protein is CASSVPTGNTEAFF.

This clonotype was seen a handful of times. This chain joins TRBV28 and TRBJ2-7; a possible D gene is TRBD1 (5 bases). Between the trimmed V and J ends, which lost 5 bases and 0 bases, there was a span of 14 bases. Germline lookup yields CDR1 MDHEN and CDR2 SYDVKM. The CDR3 loop spans 15 amino acids. In nucleotides, the CDR3 is TGTGCCAGCAGTCGACAGAGCTCCGGCTCCTACGAGCAGTACGTC. Protein sequence: CASSRQSSGSYEQYV.

The CDR3 bases are TGTGCCACCAGTGATTTGTTCGGGACAGGGAGCACAGATACGCAGTATTTT. As protein: CATSDLFGTGSTDTQYF. The chain links TRBV24-1 to TRBJ2-3, with 9 bases aligning to TRBD1. Germline V gives CDR1 KGHDR, CDR2 SFDVKD. Trimming removed 0 bases from V and 0 bases from J; junction bases left unmatched: 3. The length of the CDR3 is 17 residues.

This clonotype was observed once. The J gene is TRBJ2-4, the V gene TRBV21-1; whether TRBD1, the table's D call, matches the DNA was not checked. TRBV21-1 is a known pseudogene. This CDR3 comprises 18 residues. CDR3 residues: CASSELQGALLAKNIQYF. The CDR3 DNA reads as TGTGCCAGCAGTGAATTACAGGGGGCCCTTCTAGCCAAAAACATTCAGTACTTC.

This clonotype was detected a few times. The chain couples TRBV7-2 to TRBJ2-2, with D hard to call. Trimming cost V 4 bases and J 6 bases, with 9 bases left between them. The CDR3 sequence is 13 residues long. Germline V gene lookup returns CDR1 SGHTA and CDR2 FQGNSA. CDR3 sequence (DNA): TGTGCCAGCAGCTCTCGTATGCCCGGGGAGCTGTTTTTT. Translating gives CASSSRMPGELFF.

Points on this clonotype: Since a much larger clone is just one base distant, this may be a read error. The chain recombines TRBV6-4 with TRBJ2-3; D not resolved. The CDR3 contains 12 residues. Germline assignment: CDR1 MRHNA and CDR2 SNTAGT. CDR3 in amino acids: CASRELGNTQYF. The CDR3 DNA reads as TGTGCCAGCCGTGAACTGGGAAATACGCAGTATTTT.

The chain links TRBV5-6 to TRBJ2-7; D perhaps matches TRBD1 (5 bases). The CDR3 loop spans 13 amino acids. The V end lost 0 bases, the J end lost 3 bases, and 7 bases lay between the germline ends. CDR1 SGHDT and CDR2 YYEEEE come from the germline V gene. The CDR3 spells CASSLEDSYEQYV. CDR3 DNA: TGTGCCAGCAGCTTGGAAGACAGCTACGAGCAGTACGTC.

There are many counts of this clonotype. The V and J genes are TRBV6-1 and TRBJ2-6, with unresolved D. The CDR3 extends over 14 amino acids. Germline loops: CDR1 MNHNS, CDR2 SASEGT. Trimming shortened V by 5 bases and J by 0 bases, and 5 bases separated the two germline ends. In DNA form, the CDR3 reads TGTGCCAGCAGTCGCAACTCTGGGGCCAACGTCCTGACTTTC. Translated: CASSRNSGANVLTF.